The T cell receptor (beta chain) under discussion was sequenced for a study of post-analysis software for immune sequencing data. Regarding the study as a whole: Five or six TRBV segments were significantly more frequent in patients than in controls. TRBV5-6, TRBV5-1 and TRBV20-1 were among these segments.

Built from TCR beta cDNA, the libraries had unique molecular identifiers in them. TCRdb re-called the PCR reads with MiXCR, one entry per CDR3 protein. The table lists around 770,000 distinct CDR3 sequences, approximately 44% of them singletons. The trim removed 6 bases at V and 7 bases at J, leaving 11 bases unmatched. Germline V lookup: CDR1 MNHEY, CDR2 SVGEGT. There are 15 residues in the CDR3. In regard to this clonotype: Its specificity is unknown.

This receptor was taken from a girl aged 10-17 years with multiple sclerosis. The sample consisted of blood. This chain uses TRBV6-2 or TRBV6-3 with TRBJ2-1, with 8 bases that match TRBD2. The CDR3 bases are TGTGCCAGCAGCGTAGCGGGAAGAGGTCGGAATGAGCAGTTCTTC. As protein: CASSVAGRGRNEQFF.